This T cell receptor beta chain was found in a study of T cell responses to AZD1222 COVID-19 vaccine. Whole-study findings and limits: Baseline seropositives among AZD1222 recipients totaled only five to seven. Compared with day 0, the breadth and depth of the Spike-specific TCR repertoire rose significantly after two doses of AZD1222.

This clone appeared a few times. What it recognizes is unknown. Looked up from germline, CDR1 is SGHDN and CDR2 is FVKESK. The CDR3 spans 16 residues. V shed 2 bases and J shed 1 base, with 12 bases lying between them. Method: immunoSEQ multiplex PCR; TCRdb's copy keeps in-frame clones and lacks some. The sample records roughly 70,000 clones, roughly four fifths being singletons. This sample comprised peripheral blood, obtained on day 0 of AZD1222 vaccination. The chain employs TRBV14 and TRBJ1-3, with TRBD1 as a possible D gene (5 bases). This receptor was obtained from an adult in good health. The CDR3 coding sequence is TGTGCCAGCAGCCAATTGGGGGGACTATCTGGAAACACCATATATTTT. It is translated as CASSQLGGLSGNTIYF.